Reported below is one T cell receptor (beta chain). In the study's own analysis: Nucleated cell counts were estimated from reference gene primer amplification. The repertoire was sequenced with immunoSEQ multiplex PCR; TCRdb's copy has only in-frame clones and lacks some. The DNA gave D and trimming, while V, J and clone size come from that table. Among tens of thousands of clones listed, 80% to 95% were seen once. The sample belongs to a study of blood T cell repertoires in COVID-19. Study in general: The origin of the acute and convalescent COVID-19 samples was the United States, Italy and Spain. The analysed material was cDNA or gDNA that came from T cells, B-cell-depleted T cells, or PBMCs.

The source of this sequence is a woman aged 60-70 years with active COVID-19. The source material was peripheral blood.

This CDR3 is CSVVEQGGNQPQHF. CDR3 DNA: TGCAGCGTTGTCGAACAGGGCGGCAATCAGCCCCAGCATTTT. The J gene is TRBJ1-5, the V gene TRBV29-1; a weak D match, TRBD1 (6 bases). Trimming took 4 bases from V and 2 from J, leaving 12 bases between them. Germline loops: CDR1 SQVTM, CDR2 ANQGSEA. The CDR3 consists of 14 residues.